The 16 T cell receptor beta chains listed next were all sequenced from one sample in a study of OX40 agonist ivuxolimab in advanced cancers. The method behind the library was the immunoSEQ multiplex PCR assay. Imported from immuneACCESS, the table was reduced by TCRdb to in-frame sequences with V and J called. These copies leave out some clones; in studies compared against another copy, an unresolved V gene accounts for under half, and the cause of the remainder is not known. The sample yields about 77,000 clones; more than 80% were counted once. The ten largest clones represent around 2.1% of the sample. The sample in question was CD4+ or CD8+ T cells sorted from blood, obtained in a trial of the OX40 agonist ivuxolimab. The source is an adult with an advanced solid tumor such as melanoma, head and neck, liver or kidney cancer.

This clone was seen a handful of times. J is TRBJ2-5 and V is TRBV28; 7 bases fit TRBD1. The V gene end was trimmed by 4 bases and the J gene end by 1 base; junction bases not matched to a gene: 6. Germline V CDR1 and CDR2: MDHEN, SYDVKM. The CDR3 loop spans 15 amino acids. Here the CDR3 DNA reads TGTGCCAGCAGTTCCCATCAGGGGGTCCAAGAGACCCAGTACTTC. It translates to CASSSHQGVQETQYF.

The rearrangement uses TRBV7-8 and TRBJ2-1, with D possibly called TRBD1 or TRBD2 (5 bases each). The CDR3 is 14 residues long. Germline CDR1 and CDR2: SGHVS and FQNEAQ. Between the trimmed V and J ends, which lost 6 bases and 7 bases, there was a span of 16 bases. CDR3: CASRSRGLGNEQFF. CDR3 in DNA: TGTGCCAGCAGATCGAGGGGCCTCGGGAATGAGCAGTTCTTC.

This chain uses TRBV4-2 with TRBJ2-1; TRBD2 might be the D (7 bases). The V and J ends lost 4 bases and 1 base respectively, with 14 bases between them. The V gene's germline CDR1 is LGHNA and CDR2 YNFKEQ. CDR3 length: 16 residues. Here the CDR3 reads CASSRSAGASYNEQFF. DNA of the CDR3: TGTGCCAGCAGCCGTTCGGCGGGGGCGTCCTACAATGAGCAGTTCTTC.

The rearrangement links TRBV7-2 to TRBJ2-7; a weak D match, TRBD2 (6 bases). The ends were cut back, 5 bases at V and 1 base at J, with 15 bases in the middle. The CDR3 covers 15 residues. CDR1 is SGHTA, CDR2 FQGNSA, per germline. The CDR3 DNA sequence: TGTGCCAGCAGCCGGGCGGGGACGGAATCCTACGAGCAGTACTTC. Protein: CASSRAGTESYEQYF.

This clone was seen more than once but under ten times. This sequence joins TRBV4-3 and TRBJ2-3; perhaps TRBD2 as D (7 bases). This CDR3 is built from 18 residues. V was pared by 0 bases and J by 3 bases, with 19 bases between. From germline, CDR1 is LGHNA and CDR2 YSLEER. CDR3 DNA: TGCGCCAGCAGCCAAGATGAGGGTACGGGGGGCCAGACAGATACGCAGTATTTT. Amino acid sequence: CASSQDEGTGGQTDTQYF.

J is TRBJ2-5 and V is TRBV5-4, with a tentative D call TRBD2 (5 bases). Germline CDR1 SGHNT, CDR2 YYREEE (reference sequence). This CDR3 is 13 amino acids long. With 0 bases removed from V and 5 bases from J, the gap between germline ends came to 8 bases. The CDR3 sequence: CASSLDGKETQYF. In DNA form, the CDR3 reads TGTGCCAGCAGCTTGGACGGGAAGGAGACCCAGTACTTC.

This chain connects TRBV29-1 to TRBJ2-7; 8 bases match TRBD2. The CDR3 is 14 amino acids. Germline lookup yields CDR1 SQVTM and CDR2 ANQGSEA. The J segment lost 6 bases and the V segment lost 6 bases, leaving 13 bases of the junction unmatched. CDR3 nucleotides: TGCAGCGTGGCCCGTAGCGGGACCATCCGCGAGCAGTACTTC. Translated: CSVARSGTIREQYF.

This clone came up once. This chain connects TRBV6-1 to TRBJ1-5, with 9 bases aligning to TRBD1. Per the germline V gene, CDR1 is MNHNS and CDR2 is SASEGT. Losses at the gene ends were 6 bases for V and 5 bases for J; bases not matched to a gene: 5. The CDR3 totals 14 residues. CDR3: CASRTGTGYQPQHF. In DNA form, the CDR3 reads TGTGCCAGCAGGACCGGGACAGGGTATCAGCCCCAGCATTTT.

The J gene is TRBJ2-1, the V gene TRBV5-1, with D tentatively TRBD1 (5 bases). The CDR3 has 14 residues. In germline, CDR1 is SGHRS, CDR2 YFSETQ. V lost 5 bases and J lost 5, with 14 bases in between. The CDR3 DNA reads as TGCGCCAGCAGGGTTTTGCGGACACACAATGAGCAGTTCTTC. This translates into CASRVLRTHNEQFF. The full variable domain, rest sourced from reference TRBV5-1 and TRBJ2-1, is KAGVTQTPRYLIKTRGQQVTLSCSPISGHRSVSWYQQTPGQGLQFLFEYFSETQRNKGNFPGRFSGRQFSNSRSEMNVSTLELGDSALYLCASRVLRTHNEQFFGPGTRLTVL.

This chain links TRBV6-1 with TRBJ2-7; a possible D gene is TRBD1 (6 bases). The V gene's germline CDR1 is MNHNS and CDR2 SASEGT. The length of the CDR3 is 12 residues. V lost 6 bases and J lost 7, with 13 bases in between. DNA for the CDR3: TGTGCCAGCAGACCTACAGGGAGAGAGCAGTACTTC. This codes for CASRPTGREQYF.

The V gene is TRBV19, the J gene TRBJ1-1; D possibly corresponds to TRBD1 (5 bases). CDR1 and CDR2 from the germline V gene are LNHDA and SQIVND (reference sequence). The V end lost 7 bases, the J end lost 4 bases, and 13 bases lay between the germline ends. This CDR3 contains 13 residues. The CDR3 protein is CASTRAGGTEAFF. CDR3 coding DNA: TGTGCCAGTACCAGGGCAGGAGGCACTGAAGCTTTCTTT.

The genes are TRBV7-6 and TRBJ2-6; either TRBD1 or TRBD2 may fit D (6 bases each). The germline V and J ends were trimmed by 2 bases and 4 bases, with 9 bases remaining between them. The germline gives CDR1 SGHVS, CDR2 FNYEAQ. The CDR3 runs to 15 residues. The CDR3 sequence is CASSLRGDGANVLTF. The CDR3, as DNA: TGTGCCAGCAGCTTAAGGGGGGACGGGGCCAACGTCCTGACTTTC.

The chain is built from TRBV25-1 and TRBJ1-6, with 10 positions matching TRBD1. The germline V gene encodes CDR1 MGHDK and CDR2 SYGVNS. The V gene end was trimmed by 7 bases and the J gene end by 10 bases; junction bases not matched to a gene: 7. CDR3 size: 14 residues. The CDR3 bases are TGTGCCAGCACCCGACAGGGGGCTTGGTCACCCCTCCACTTT. This sequence encodes CASTRQGAWSPLHF. Complete variable domain (other parts from reference TRBV25-1 and TRBJ1-6): EADIYQTPRYLVIGTGKKITLECSQTMGHDKMYWYQQDPGMELHLIHYSYGVNSTEKGDLSSESTVSRIRTEHFPLTLESARPSHTSQYLCASTRQGAWSPLHFGNGTRLTVT.

The chain uses TRBV11-2 and TRBJ2-7, with 8 nucleotides matching TRBD2. CDR3 size: 14 residues. Per the germline V gene, CDR1 is SGHAT and CDR2 is FQNNGV. The ends lost 3 bases at V and 5 bases at J; junction bases unmatched: 6. In DNA, the CDR3 is TGTGCCAGCAGCTTCTTCGTCGGGAGGGACGAGCAGTACTTC. Translated: CASSFFVGRDEQYF.

This clone has a single count. The chain uses TRBV4-1 and TRBJ2-1; D possibly corresponds to TRBD2 (6 bases). Germline-derived CDR1 and CDR2 are MGHRA and YSYEKL. This CDR3 comprises 16 residues. The V end was cut by 3 bases, the J end by 2 bases, with 14 bases between. In DNA, the CDR3 is TGCGCCAGCAGCCAGGACTACCCTCAGCCCTACAATGAGCAGTTCTTC. Its translation is CASSQDYPQPYNEQFF.

The V call is TRBV27, the J call TRBJ2-7; D is perhaps TRBD1 (5 bases). The length of the CDR3 is 15 residues. V was shortened by 4 bases and J by 4 bases, with 17 bases between the two germline ends. Per germline, CDR1 MNHEY and CDR2 SMNVEV (reference sequence). The DNA for the CDR3 is TGTGCCAGCAGTTCCCGGGCAGGGCTGGGGTACGAGCAGTACTTC. Its protein product is CASSSRAGLGYEQYF.